This T cell receptor beta chain was recorded in a study of T-cell reconstitution after alpha-beta-depleted transplantation in children. From germline, CDR1 is DFQATT and CDR2 SNEGSKA (reference sequence). This CDR3 has 14 residues. V gave up 1 base and J gave up 5 bases, with 9 bases separating them. Preparation of the TCRbeta library was carried out with unique molecular identifiers. TCRdb ran MiXCR on the PCR reads and lists one entry per CDR3 protein. Of 300,000 to 400,000 distinct CDR3 sequences in the sample, less than 15% were seen once. This clonotype has just a few counts. The starting material was PBMCs, obtained from the stem cell graft. The V and J genes are TRBV20-1 and TRBJ1-6, with D tentatively TRBD1 (5 bases). The clonotype comes from a human donor who donated a stem cell graft to a child with Fanconi anemia. The CDR3 DNA reads TGCAGTGCTAGAGCAGGGAGAGATAATTCACCCCTCCACTTT. Amino acids: CSARAGRDNSPLHF.